This is a list of T cell receptor beta chains from one sample in a study of shared clonotypes between healthy human individuals. Method: immunoSEQ multiplex PCR; TCRdb's copy keeps in-frame clones and lacks some. The table includes around 450,000 clones, roughly 80% detected once. Material for sequencing was PBMCs. These receptor sequences come from a woman in her thirties or forties in good health. Some clones in this sample may be carry-over from other donors' samples. CDR3s include the opening cysteine and the closing phenylalanine or tryptophan. The order of the fields is D gene, V gene, J gene, CDR3 protein. D genes are given only for firm matches.

>NA|TRBV5-8|TRBJ2-7
CASSSGPRTAIWGLYEQYF
>TRBD2|TRBV5-4|TRBJ2-5
CASSAGTSGRDQETQYF
>NA|TRBV27|TRBJ2-7
CASSLSGLEGDEQYF
>NA|TRBV7-9|TRBJ2-1
CASSLADTADSYNEQFF
>TRBD1|TRBV5-1|TRBJ1-4
CASSLGGDVGKLFF
>NA|TRBV30|TRBJ2-2
CAWSGNLGAGELFF
>NA|TRBV7-9|TRBJ2-5
CASSPQYVQYF
>NA|TRBV20-1|TRBJ2-1
CSPVVLREQFF
>NA|TRBV19|TRBJ1-1
CASSIGSWNTEAFF
>NA|TRBV19|TRBJ2-7
CATQGGANEQYF
>NA|TRBV7-7|TRBJ2-2
CASSRTSTGELFF
>NA|TRBV6-1|TRBJ2-7
CATADGGTPYEQYF
>NA|TRBV10-3|TRBJ2-1
CAISGDRGSTDEQFF
>TRBD2|TRBV7-2|TRBJ2-7
CASSLAAGGVLYF
>NA|TRBV28|TRBJ1-1
CASSPLGQMNTEAFF
>TRBD2|TRBV18|TRBJ2-7
CASSPERAGVGEQYF
>NA|TRBV7-9|TRBJ2-3
CASSLVEGLDTQYF
>NA|TRBV29-1|NA
CSVAGTSSNQGAYEQYF
>NA|TRBV2|TRBJ2-7
CASSGRSRVEQYF
>TRBD2|TRBV28|TRBJ2-1
CASSFSRLADLNEQFF
>TRBD1|TRBV19|TRBJ2-1
CASTNRGSGNEQFF
>NA|TRBV20-1|TRBJ1-5
CSARVGQPQHF
>NA|TRBV19|TRBJ2-3
CASRSRAPSTDTQYF
>NA|TRBV5-5|TRBJ1-3
CASSSLGGSGNTIYF
>TRBD2|TRBV5-1|TRBJ2-5
CASSHGTSDQETQYF
>TRBD1|TRBV7-2|TRBJ2-5
CASSLAGQRQETQYF
>NA|TRBV2|TRBJ2-3
CASSKGLSTDTQYF
>TRBD1|TRBV27|TRBJ1-2
CASSPYQGANYGYTF
>TRBD1|TRBV6-1|TRBJ1-1
CASSWDRAMNTEAFF
>TRBD2|TRBV30|TRBJ2-1
CAWTRLAFSYNEQFF
>NA|TRBV6-1|TRBJ1-2
CASSEPDSGYTF
>NA|TRBV9|TRBJ2-5
CASSVAGRPRETQYF
>TRBD2|TRBV11-3|TRBJ2-3
CASSLGTSGRDTQYF
>TRBD2|TRBV5-1|TRBJ2-7
CASSSTSGTHEQYF
>NA|TRBV5-3|TRBJ1-5
CASSLGTWSNQPQHF
>NA|TRBV28|TRBJ1-2
CASSFEAGSGYTF
>NA|TRBV19|TRBJ1-4
CASSKSATVEKLFF
>NA|TRBV30|TRBJ2-7
CAWSGGGYEQYF
>TRBD2|TRBV15|TRBJ2-7
CATSTRTSGLDEQYF
>NA|TRBV6-1|TRBJ1-1
CASSAADNTEAFF
>TRBD1|TRBV2|TRBJ1-2
CARQGARHYGYTF
>NA|TRBV18|TRBJ2-7
CASSQSNIPSYEQYF
>NA|TRBV2|TRBJ1-4
CASSLRWRGDEKLFF
>NA|TRBV27|TRBJ2-3
CASSFLGVSTDTQYF
>TRBD1|TRBV19|TRBJ2-7
CASSIGTGAYEQYF
>NA|TRBV6-5|TRBJ2-7
CASKEGDYSYEQYF
>NA|TRBV19|TRBJ2-7
CASTGTGSYEQYF
>NA|TRBV7-9|TRBJ2-5
CASSSQGSGETQYF
>NA|TRBV6-1|TRBJ2-6
CASSAHSGANVLTF
>TRBD2|TRBV7-9|TRBJ2-3
CACTPGAGVADTQYF
>TRBD1|TRBV27|TRBJ1-3
CASSSGQGRNTIYF
>NA|TRBV11-3|TRBJ2-1
CASSLGSQGIYEQFF
>NA|TRBV5-1|TRBJ1-2
CASSLESGGPYGYTF
>NA|TRBV4-3|TRBJ1-1
CASSQESPAAEAFF
>NA|TRBV28|TRBJ2-2
CASSLMPNTGELFF